Below, one TCR beta chain is given with its context. Its antigen is unknown. Sequencing was performed with immunoSEQ multiplex PCR; in TCRdb, only in-frame clones are kept and a portion is missing. The sample holds 70,000 to 90,000 clones, over 80% seen once. The data derive from a study of OX40 agonist ivuxolimab in advanced cancers. For the study at large: An agonistic anti-OX40 (CD134) antibody, ivuxolimab, was used to treat the patients. Patients enrolled in dose escalation were diagnosed with hepatocellular carcinoma, melanoma, renal cell or head and neck cancer.

Germline values: CDR1 MNHNS, CDR2 SASEGT. The CDR3 contains 14 residues. With V trimmed by 7 bases and J by 5 bases, 9 bases remained unmatched. Study-wide points: Partly responding patients at 0.1-3.0 mg/kg showed some of the smallest clonal expansion. Expanded peripheral T cell antigen specificity was not determined.

This sequence originates from an adult with an advanced solid tumor such as melanoma, head and neck, liver or kidney cancer. Sequenced material: CD4+ or CD8+ T cells sorted from blood, taken in a trial of the OX40 agonist ivuxolimab. V gene TRBV6-1 combines with J gene TRBJ1-1, with 8 positions matching TRBD1. The CDR3 loop is CASTWTGSGTEAFF. CDR3 in DNA: TGTGCCAGCACCTGGACAGGGTCCGGGACTGAAGCTTTCTTT.